One sample yielded the 16 T cell receptor beta chains listed below, sequenced in a study of blood T cell repertoires in COVID-19 (dated by TCRdb to about 2020). The receptor library was made with the immunoSEQ multiplex PCR assay. Held by TCRdb, this immuneACCESS table contains in-frame sequences only and omits some clones. Under half of the omission traces to an unresolved V gene where checked; the cause of the rest is unknown. In this sample the table shows under 300,000 clones, around 87% of which occur a single time. The leading ten clones occupy approximately 7.6% of the sample. The sequenced sample consisted of peripheral blood. The receptor set was obtained from a man aged 55 to 70 who had recovered from COVID-19.

J is TRBJ1-6 and V is TRBV7-8, with D maybe TRBD1 (5 bases). Per germline, CDR1 SGHVS and CDR2 FQNEAQ. The germline V and J ends were trimmed by 5 bases and 10 bases, with 18 bases remaining between them. The CDR3 has 15 residues. For the CDR3, the DNA is TGTGCCAGCAGCCCGCGGGAGCAGGGCTACTCACCCCTCCACTTT. It encodes CASSPREQGYSPLHF.

This chain connects TRBV6-4 to TRBJ2-2; a possible D gene is TRBD2 (5 bases). This CDR3 spans 14 amino acids. V lost 0 bases to trimming and J lost 6 bases, with 8 bases between them. The germline V gene has CDR1 MRHNA and CDR2 SNTAGT. The CDR3 bases are TGTGCCAGCAGTGACTCCGGAGGATCCGGGGAGCTGTTTTTT. This gives the protein CASSDSGGSGELFF.

This clone occurred once. This sequence joins TRBV21-1 and TRBJ2-3; TRBD2, the D gene given by the table, was not confirmed from the DNA. TRBV21-1 is assigned pseudogene status. The CDR3 runs 20 residues. The CDR3 region has the DNA TGTGCCAGCAGCAGTACTAGCGGGGGCCTACCCAGAGCTAGCACAGATACGCAGTATTTT. Protein sequence: CASSSTSGGLPRASTDTQYF.

The table lists this clone with a count of one. The chain carries TRBV28 and TRBJ2-3, with 8 bases fitting TRBD1. The ends lost 4 bases at V and 1 base at J; junction bases unmatched: 4. This CDR3 is 15 amino acids long. Per germline, CDR1 MDHEN and CDR2 SYDVKM. In DNA form, the CDR3 reads TGTGCCAGCAGTTCCCCGGGACAGGGCACAGATACGCAGTATTTT. This translates into CASSSPGQGTDTQYF.

The rearrangement uses TRBV2 and TRBJ2-7; 9 bases match TRBD1. CDR1 SNHLY and CDR2 FYNNEI come from the germline V gene. Germline trimming cut 1 base from V and 3 bases from J; bases unmatched to any gene: 1. This CDR3 has 14 residues. The DNA of the CDR3 is TGTGCCAGCAGTGAAGGGGGACAGGGCTACGAGCAGTACGTC. This codes for CASSEGGQGYEQYV.

The chain joins TRBV12-5 to TRBJ2-7, with D uncertain. Trimming stripped 0 bases from V and 3 bases from J, with 15 bases between. The CDR3 loop spans 16 amino acids. Germline assignment: CDR1 LGHNT and CDR2 FRNRAP. CDR3 in amino acids: CASGLVLSADYYEQYF. The CDR3 nucleotides read TGTGCTAGTGGTTTGGTACTATCAGCTGATTACTACGAGCAGTACTTC.

This chain links TRBV5-1 with TRBJ1-6; 8 bases line up with TRBD1. Germline V CDR1 and CDR2: SGHRS, YFSETQ. The CDR3 spans 16 residues. Trimming removed 4 bases from V and 7 bases from J; junction bases left unmatched: 10. CDR3: CASSQTGTGGNSPLHF. The CDR3 DNA sequence: TGCGCCAGCAGCCAAACCGGGACAGGAGGGAATTCACCCCTCCACTTT.

The rearrangement links TRBV30 to TRBJ2-7, with D possibly TRBD1 on 5 matching bases. V gave up 1 base and J gave up 2 bases, with 12 bases separating them. Germline V gene lookup returns CDR1 GTSNPN and CDR2 SVGIG (reference sequence). This CDR3 is 14 amino acids long. The CDR3 sequence is CAWSGGAPTYEQYV. CDR3 DNA sequence: TGTGCCTGGAGTGGTGGGGCCCCTACCTACGAGCAGTACGTC.

The chain recombines TRBV5-6 with TRBJ1-5; D is uncertain. Germline assignment: CDR1 SGHDT and CDR2 YYEEEE. Trimming stripped 0 bases from V and 4 bases from J, with 5 bases between. There are 13 residues in the CDR3. CDR3 in DNA: TGTGCCAGCAGCTTGGGAGCGAATCAGCCCCAGCATTTT. Protein sequence: CASSLGANQPQHF. The full variable domain, with the rest looked up from reference TRBV5-6 and TRBJ1-5, is DAGVTQSPTHLIKTRGQQVTLRCSPKSGHDTVSWYQQALGQGPQFIFQYYEEEERQRGNFPDRFSGHQFPNYSSELNVNALLLGDSALYLCASSLGANQPQHFGDGTRLSIL.

The chain uses TRBV12-3 or TRBV12-4 and TRBJ2-5; D may be TRBD1 (6 bases). The CDR3 sequence is 13 residues long. Trimming left V 6 bases short and J 6 bases short, with 14 bases between. The CDR3 DNA follows: TGTGCCAGCAGCCGACAGGACGGGAAGACCCAGTACTTC. It specifies CASSRQDGKTQYF.

The V gene is TRBV7-9, the J gene TRBJ2-3, with a tentative D call TRBD1 (5 bases). Germline V gene lookup returns CDR1 SEHNR and CDR2 FQNEAQ (reference sequence). Trimming stripped 2 bases from V and 5 bases from J, with 11 bases between. The CDR3 runs to 14 residues. Written as DNA, the CDR3 is TGTGCCAGCAGCTTATCCAGGGCTGGAGATACGCAGTATTTT. Translated, it gives CASSLSRAGDTQYF. The full variable domain, completed using reference TRBV7-9 and TRBJ2-3, is DTGVSQNPRHKITKRGQNVTFRCDPISEHNRLYWYRQTLGQGPEFLTYFQNEAQLEKSRLLSDRFSAERPKGSFSTLEIQRTEQGDSAMYLCASSLSRAGDTQYFGPGTRLTVL.

The V and J genes are TRBV2 and TRBJ2-7; 10 positions match TRBD2. The CDR3 spans 15 residues. Germline V gene lookup returns CDR1 SNHLY and CDR2 FYNNEI. After removal of 2 bases from V and 6 bases from J, the junction contained 7 bases not matched to a gene. CDR3 DNA: TGTGCCAGCAGTGAAAGTAGCGGGGGGCCCTCCGAGCAGTACTTC. It is translated as CASSESSGGPSEQYF. The variable domain in full, with the rest retrieved from reference TRBV2 and TRBJ2-7, is EPEVTQTPSHQVTQMGQEVILRCVPISNHLYFYWYRQILGQKVEFLVSFYNNEISEKSEIFDDQFSVERPDGSNFTLKIRSTKLEDSAMYFCASSESSGGPSEQYFGPGTRLTVT.

The rearrangement uses TRBV5-1 and TRBJ2-1, with 10 bases aligning to TRBD2. Germline lookup yields CDR1 SGHRS and CDR2 YFSETQ. J was trimmed by 4 bases and V by 0 bases; bases with no gene match: 7. The CDR3 is 17 residues long. CDR3 in amino acids: CASSLGTLAGPYNEQFF. The CDR3 DNA reads as TGCGCCAGCAGCTTGGGAACACTAGCGGGGCCTTACAATGAGCAGTTCTTC.

This chain links TRBV24-1 with TRBJ2-2, with a tentative D call TRBD1 (6 bases). The CDR3 runs to 16 residues. The germline V gene encodes CDR1 KGHDR and CDR2 SFDVKD. Trimming left V 0 bases short and J 7 bases short, with 14 bases between. DNA for the CDR3: TGTGCCACCAGTGATTTGCCGGGGTTGGACAGCGGGGAGCTGTTTTTT. Protein product: CATSDLPGLDSGELFF.

The rearrangement uses TRBV5-1 and TRBJ1-5, with TRBD1 as a possible D gene (5 bases). CDR1 is SGHRS and CDR2 is YFSETQ in the germline V gene. Trimming shortened V by 1 base and J by 4 bases, and 12 bases separated the two germline ends. This CDR3 comprises 15 residues. The CDR3 DNA is TGCGCCAGCAGCTTGTCCGGAGGGACTAATCAGCCCCAGCATTTT. This translates into CASSLSGGTNQPQHF.

This clone was observed a few times. The chain links TRBV12-3 or TRBV12-4 to TRBJ1-1; D gene uncertain. There are 12 residues in the CDR3. Deletions cut 3 bases from V and 6 bases from J, with 8 bases between. CDR3: CASSFGSAEAFF. Here the CDR3 DNA reads TGTGCCAGCAGTTTTGGGAGCGCTGAAGCTTTCTTT.